This record covers a single TCR beta chain. This CDR3 is also generated by other DNA sequences in the sample. This sample was included in a study of blood T cell repertoires in COVID-19. TCRdb's copy holds only in-frame clones and misses some; the assay was immunoSEQ multiplex PCR. The sample carries roughly 250,000 clones, roughly 89% recorded once. The CDR3 extends over 15 amino acids. J gave up 1 base and V 4 bases, and 2 bases lay outside the gene matches. CDR1 and CDR2 (germline): MRHNA, SNTAGT. Material for sequencing was PBMCs or T cells enriched from blood (not recorded which). The sequence was obtained from a woman aged 30 to 39 with acute COVID-19. This chain uses TRBV6-4 with TRBJ2-3; TRBD2 matches 10 bases. CDR3 in amino acids: CASSVLAGGTDTQYF. The CDR3 nucleotides are TGTGCCAGCAGTGTTCTAGCGGGGGGCACAGATACGCAGTATTTT.